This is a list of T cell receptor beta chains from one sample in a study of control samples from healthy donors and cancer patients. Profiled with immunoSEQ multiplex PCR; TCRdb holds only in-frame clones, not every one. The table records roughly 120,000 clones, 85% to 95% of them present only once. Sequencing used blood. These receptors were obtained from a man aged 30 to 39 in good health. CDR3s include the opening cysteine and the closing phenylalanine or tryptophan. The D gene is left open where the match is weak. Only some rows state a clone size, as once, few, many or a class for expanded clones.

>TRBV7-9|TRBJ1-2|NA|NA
TGTGCCAGCAGCTTAGGATCTATTAACCTTCCCAACTATGGCTACACCTTC
CASSLGSINLPNYGYTF
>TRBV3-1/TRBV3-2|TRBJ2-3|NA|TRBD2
TGTGCCAGCAGCCAAGGGACTAGACCCACAGATACGCAGTATTTT
CASSQGTRPTDTQYF
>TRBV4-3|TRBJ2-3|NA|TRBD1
TGCGCCAGCAGCCACAGGATAGCGACAGGGCTGGGGAAAACAGATACGCAGTATTTT
CASSHRIATGLGKTDTQYF
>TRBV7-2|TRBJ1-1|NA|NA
TGTGCCAGCAGCTTAGGCCTGCCCTTAAAAGCGGGAGCTTTCTTT
CASSLGLPLKAGAFF
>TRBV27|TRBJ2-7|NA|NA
TGTGCCAGCAGTTTACGCTCCAGGGCCTACGAGCAGTACTTC
CASSLRSRAYEQYF
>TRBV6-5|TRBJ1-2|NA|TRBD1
TGTGCCAGCAGTATATCGACAGGGATTAACTATGGCTACACCTTC
CASSISTGINYGYTF
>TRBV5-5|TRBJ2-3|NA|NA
TGTGCCAGCAGCTGGACAGTTAGTCGTGTGGATACGCAGTATTTT
CASSWTVSRVDTQYF
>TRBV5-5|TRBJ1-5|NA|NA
TGTGCCAGCAGCTTGGCTGGGGGGCCGGCCGTGCCCCAGCATTTT
CASSLAGGPAVPQHF
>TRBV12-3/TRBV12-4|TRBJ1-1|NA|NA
TGTGCCAGCGGGATAAACACTGAAGCTTTCTTT
CASGINTEAFF
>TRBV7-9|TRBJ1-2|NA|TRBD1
TGTGCCAGCAGCTTTTTTGGGACAGAGGGCTATGGCTACACCTTC
CASSFFGTEGYGYTF
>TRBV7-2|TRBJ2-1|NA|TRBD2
TGTGCCAGCAGCCCCGGGACTAGCGGGGCCAATGAGCAGTTCTTC
CASSPGTSGANEQFF
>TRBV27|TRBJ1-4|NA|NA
TGTGCCAGCAGTTTCGGGTCGAATGAAAAACTGTTTTTT
CASSFGSNEKLFF
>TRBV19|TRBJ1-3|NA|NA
TGTGCCAGTAGCCCGGGACCTGGAAACACCATATATTTT
CASSPGPGNTIYF
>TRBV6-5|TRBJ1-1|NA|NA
TGTGCCAGCAGAGGACCGCTGAGAGGGACTGAAGCTTTCTTT
CASRGPLRGTEAFF
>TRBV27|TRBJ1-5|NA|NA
TGTGCCAGCAGTTTAACGACGGGGCAGCCCCAGCATTTT
CASSLTTGQPQHF
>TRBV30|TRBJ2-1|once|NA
TGTGCCTTGGCCGGTGTGAGGGGGACCTACAATGAGCAGTTCTTC
CALAGVRGTYNEQFF
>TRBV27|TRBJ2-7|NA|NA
TGTGCCAGCAAGTTGAGTGGAAGTCGAACCCCGACCTACTCCTACGAGCAGTACTTC
CASKLSGSRTPTYSYEQYF
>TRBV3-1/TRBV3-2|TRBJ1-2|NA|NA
TGTGCCAGCAGCCAAGACGGCAGTAACTATGGCTACACCTTC
CASSQDGSNYGYTF
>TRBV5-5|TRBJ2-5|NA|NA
TGTGCCAGCAGCTTTTTTAAGATCCCGGTTCAGGAGACCCAGTACTTC
CASSFFKIPVQETQYF
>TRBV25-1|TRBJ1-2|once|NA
TGTGCCAGCAGTGACTCTTCGGGAGGCTATGGCTACACCTTC
CASSDSSGGYGYTF
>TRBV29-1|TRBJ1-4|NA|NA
TGCAGCGTTCGAGCGAATGAAAAGCTGTTTTTT
CSVRANEKLFF
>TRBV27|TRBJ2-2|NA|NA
TGTGCCAGCAACCGAAAGCCAGGGCAGCACACCGGGGAGCTGTTTTTT
CASNRKPGQHTGELFF
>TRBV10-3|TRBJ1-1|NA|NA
TGTGCCATCAGTGAGTCGGTCACTGAAGCTTTCTTT
CAISESVTEAFF
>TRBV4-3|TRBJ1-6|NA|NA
TGCGCCAGCAGCCAAGTAGTAGACGGGAGTTCACCCCTCCACTTT
CASSQVVDGSSPLHF
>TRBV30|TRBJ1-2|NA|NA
TGTGCCTGTCTAGGGTCAGGGACGTTTGGCTACACCTTC
CACLGSGTFGYTF
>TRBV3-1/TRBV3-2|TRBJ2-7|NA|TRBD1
TGTGCCAGCAGCCAAGTAACAGGGGCCTACGAGCAGTACTTC
CASSQVTGAYEQYF
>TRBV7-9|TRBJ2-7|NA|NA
TGTGCCAGCAGCTCAAAATCGGACACGTCAGGGACGAAACAGTACTTC
CASSSKSDTSGTKQYF
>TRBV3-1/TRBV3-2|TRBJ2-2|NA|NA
TGTGCCAGCAGCCAAGATCTTGGTCTAGTGGAGCTGTTTTTT
CASSQDLGLVELFF
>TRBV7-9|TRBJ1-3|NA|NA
TGTGCCAGCAGCCTGGACCTAACGAGCATCTCTGGAAACACCATATATTTT
CASSLDLTSISGNTIYF
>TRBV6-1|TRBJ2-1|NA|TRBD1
TGTGCCAGCAGTGAAGGAAGACAGGGGAACAATGAGCAGTTCTTC
CASSEGRQGNNEQFF
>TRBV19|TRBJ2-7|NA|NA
TGTGCCAGTAGTCGGGACGGGAACTCCTACGAGCAGTACTTC
CASSRDGNSYEQYF
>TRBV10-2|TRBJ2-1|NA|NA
TGCGCCAGCATTCGGCAGGGAGGCATGAATGAGCAGTTCTTC
CASIRQGGMNEQFF
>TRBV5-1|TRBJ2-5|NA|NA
TGCGCCAGCAGCTTACGAGAGACCCAGTACTTC
CASSLRETQYF
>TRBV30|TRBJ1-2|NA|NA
TGTGCCGTCGGGGGGCCAATTCAGGGCTACACCTTC
CAVGGPIQGYTF
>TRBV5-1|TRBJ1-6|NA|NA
TGCGCCAGCAGCCTGACAGCAGTCAATTCACCCCTCCACTTT
CASSLTAVNSPLHF
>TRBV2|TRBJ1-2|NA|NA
TGTGCCCTCCTCCCCTCAATTCCTCCGGGCTACACCTTC
CALLPSIPPGYTF